A single sample is the source of the 30 T cell receptor beta chains below, sequenced in a study of human CD8 memory T cell subsets. The authors made TCR beta libraries using UMI-labeled 5' RACE. For each CDR3 protein, TCRdb gives one entry from its re-call of the 5' RACE reads, without DNA. Across about 10,000 distinct CDR3 sequences, the top ten clones capture just over 20% of the sample. The sample consisted of CD8+ T cells from PBMCs. The receptor set was obtained from a human donor in good health.

The chain links TRBV5-1 to TRBJ2-2; TCRdb's D call, TRBD1, is unchecked because there is no DNA. Germline V gene sequence: CDR1 SGHRS, CDR2 YFSETQ. The CDR3 is 16 residues long. The CDR3 sequence is CASSLAPGRNTGELFF.

The J gene is TRBJ2-1, the V gene TRBV5-5; TCRdb's D gene call, TRBD2, goes unchecked for lack of DNA. The germline CDR1 and CDR2 sequences are SGHKS and YYEKEE (reference sequence). The CDR3 loop spans 13 amino acids. The CDR3 sequence: CASSLTSGGFQFF.

The rearrangement links TRBV11-1 to TRBJ2-7; TCRdb's D gene call, TRBD2, goes unchecked for lack of DNA. CDR1 is SGHAT and CDR2 is FQDESV in the germline V gene (reference sequence). The CDR3 consists of 14 residues. The CDR3 spells CASSSRFLGREQYF.

CDR3: CASTGPGYGYTF. This chain connects TRBV7-9 to TRBJ1-2; TCRdb returns TRBD1, unconfirmable since there is no DNA. The CDR3 runs 12 residues. In germline, CDR1 is SEHNR, CDR2 FQNEAQ (reference sequence). Based on the CDR3 plus reference TRBV7-9 and TRBJ1-2, the full variable domain is DTGVSQNPRHKITKRGQNVTFRCDPISEHNRLYWYRQTLGQGPEFLTYFQNEAQLEKSRLLSDRFSAERPKGSFSTLEIQRTEQGDSAMYLCASTGPGYGYTFGSGTRLTVV.

This chain joins TRBV6-6 and TRBJ2-7. CDR3 length: 15 residues. CDR1 MNHNY and CDR2 SVGAGI come from the germline V gene (reference sequence). This chain's CDR3 is CASSYSIVLGYEQYF.

The V and J genes are TRBV4-3 and TRBJ2-1; TCRdb picks TRBD2, but there is no DNA to check that call. The V gene's germline CDR1 is LGHNA and CDR2 YSLEER. This CDR3 has 15 residues. The CDR3 spells CASSPTSGRVVEQFF.

The chain employs TRBV12-3 or TRBV12-4 and TRBJ2-7; the D call from TCRdb, TRBD2, cannot be confirmed without DNA. The CDR3 spans 17 residues. CDR3 loop: CASSDDMLGALSYEQYF.

The chain joins TRBV27 to TRBJ1-1; TCRdb returns TRBD1, unconfirmable since there is no DNA. Germline V gene data show CDR1 as MNHEY and CDR2 as SMNVEV (reference sequence). CDR3 length equals 14 residues. The CDR3 loop is CASSLDRGMSEAFF.

The chain is built from TRBV28 and TRBJ2-2; TCRdb outputs TRBD2, but without DNA this stays unchecked. The CDR3 is made up of 16 amino acids. The V gene's germline CDR1 is MDHEN and CDR2 SYDVKM. The CDR3: CASSLRTSVYTGELFF.

The chain joins TRBV4-1 to TRBJ2-5; TCRdb gives TRBD1 as the D gene, but with no DNA this cannot be confirmed. CDR1 is MGHRA and CDR2 is YSYEKL in the germline V gene. This CDR3 has 15 residues. The CDR3 spells CASSQGSGSQETQYF.

This chain joins TRBV6-2 or TRBV6-3 and TRBJ2-5; the D gene TCRdb calls, TRBD2, cannot be checked with no DNA. The CDR3 sequence is 17 residues long. Germline-derived CDR1 and CDR2 are MNHEY and SVGEGT. CDR3 amino acids: CASSAEFGLAGRETQYF.

This clonotype counts as medium-sized by frequency. This chain connects TRBV5-1 to TRBJ1-1; TCRdb outputs TRBD1, but without DNA this stays unchecked. The CDR3 spans 15 residues. Germline V CDR1 and CDR2: SGHRS, YFSETQ. The CDR3 sequence: CASSGGTGENTEAFF.

V is TRBV20-1 and J is TRBJ1-2. The CDR3 loop spans 15 amino acids. Germline V gene data show CDR1 as DFQATT and CDR2 as SNEGSKA (reference sequence). The CDR3 sequence is CSARDERRGPYGYTF.

This chain uses TRBV7-9 with TRBJ2-5. The CDR3 is made up of 14 amino acids. The germline V gene encodes CDR1 SEHNR and CDR2 FQNEAQ (reference sequence). CDR3 protein: CASSEDSARETQYF.

This chain connects TRBV28 to TRBJ1-5. Germline lookup yields CDR1 MDHEN and CDR2 SYDVKM. This CDR3 has 14 amino acids. CDR3 sequence: CASRTDGSNQPQHF.

The genes are TRBV6-6 and TRBJ2-3. Germline V lookup: CDR1 MNHNY, CDR2 SVGAGI (reference sequence). CDR3 size: 13 residues. The CDR3 here is CASSYSGDYTQYF.

The rearrangement joins TRBV7-9 to TRBJ1-1; lacking DNA, the TRBD1 call made by TCRdb goes unchecked. The CDR3 length is 12 residues. CDR1 and CDR2 (germline): SEHNR, FQNEAQ (reference sequence). The CDR3 here is CASSPPGWEAFF.

The chain joins TRBV20-1 to TRBJ2-1; the D call of TRBD1 rests on TCRdb alone, since no DNA is present to check it. The CDR3 consists of 13 residues. CDR1 is DFQATT, CDR2 SNEGSKA, per germline (reference sequence). This CDR3 reads CSARMDTNNEQFF.

V and J are TRBV20-1 and TRBJ2-7; TCRdb's D gene call, TRBD2, goes unchecked for lack of DNA. Per germline, CDR1 DFQATT and CDR2 SNEGSKA (reference sequence). The CDR3 covers 18 residues. The CDR3 sequence: CSAYTGTSGKFTGHEQYF.

This chain connects TRBV13 to TRBJ2-2. The germline V gene has CDR1 PRHDT and CDR2 FYEKMQ (reference sequence). The CDR3 extends over 12 amino acids. The CDR3 reads CASSSITGELFF.

The rearrangement uses TRBV5-5 and TRBJ1-2. The germline V gene has CDR1 SGHKS and CDR2 YYEKEE (reference sequence). There are 13 residues in the CDR3. The CDR3 spells CASSSTANYGYTF.

This chain connects TRBV5-4 to TRBJ2-2; TCRdb's assignment of TRBD2 cannot be checked, as there is no DNA. This CDR3 region has 16 residues. Germline V gives CDR1 SGHNT, CDR2 YYREEE (reference sequence). CDR3 residues: CASSVTSGIPTGELFF.

The chain has TRBV4-1 and TRBJ1-2; the D call of TRBD1 rests on TCRdb alone, since no DNA is present to check it. The CDR3 contains 18 residues. Germline values: CDR1 MGHRA, CDR2 YSYEKL. Here the CDR3 reads CASSQEAGTGIPNYGYTF.

The rearrangement joins TRBV7-9 to TRBJ2-7; TCRdb proposes TRBD1, but this gene call is untestable without DNA. This CDR3 is built from 16 residues. Germline-derived CDR1 and CDR2 are SEHNR and FQNEAQ (reference sequence). The CDR3 region is CASSESSGQASYEQYF.

The J gene is TRBJ1-4, the V gene TRBV4-3. The CDR3 has 16 residues. The germline V gene encodes CDR1 LGHNA and CDR2 YSLEER. CDR3 in amino acids: CASSQDGPTANEKLFF.

V and J are TRBV7-2 and TRBJ2-7; the D call of TRBD1 rests on TCRdb alone, since no DNA is present to check it. Germline values: CDR1 SGHTA, CDR2 FQGNSA. The CDR3 length is 15 residues. CDR3 amino acids: CASSSPGTVAYEQYF.

This chain connects TRBV15 to TRBJ1-4; TCRdb selects TRBD1, and the lack of DNA leaves this call unchecked. CDR3 length: 16 residues. Germline V gives CDR1 LNHNV, CDR2 YYDKDF (reference sequence). The CDR3 sequence is CATSRDLPGPNEKLFF.

The chain carries TRBV6-6 and TRBJ2-7; TCRdb proposes TRBD2, but this gene call is untestable without DNA. The CDR3 runs to 15 residues. CDR1 is MNHNY, CDR2 SVGAGI, per germline (reference sequence). CDR3 sequence reads: CAVLSVGARGYEQYF.

The chain carries TRBV4-1 and TRBJ2-4. Looked up from germline, CDR1 is MGHRA and CDR2 is YSYEKL. CDR3 length: 16 residues. CDR3: CASSQWRLAAKNIQYF.

The CDR3 is CASSAASGRGEQYF. This chain links TRBV4-3 with TRBJ2-7; with no DNA, the TCRdb D assignment of TRBD2 cannot be verified. CDR3 length equals 14 residues. Germline lookup yields CDR1 LGHNA and CDR2 YSLEER.